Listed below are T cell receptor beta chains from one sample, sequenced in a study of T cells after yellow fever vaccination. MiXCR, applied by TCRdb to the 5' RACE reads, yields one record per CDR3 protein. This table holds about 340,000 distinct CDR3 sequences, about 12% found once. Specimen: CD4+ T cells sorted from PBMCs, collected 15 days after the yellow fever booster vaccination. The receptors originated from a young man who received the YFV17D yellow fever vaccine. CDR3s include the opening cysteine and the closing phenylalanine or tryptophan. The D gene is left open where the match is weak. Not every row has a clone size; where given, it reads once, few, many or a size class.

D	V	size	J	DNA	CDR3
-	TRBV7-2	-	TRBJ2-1	TGTGCCAGCAGCCCGGGTGGGGGGATTCCGTGGGATGAGCAGTTCTTC	CASSPGGGIPWDEQFF
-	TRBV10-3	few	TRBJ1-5	TGTGCCATCAGTGTAGAGGGAGGTCAGCCCCAGCATTTT	CAISVEGGQPQHF
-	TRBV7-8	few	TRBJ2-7	TGTGCCAGCAGACAGGATCTCGGGCTATACGAGCAGTACTTC	CASRQDLGLYEQYF
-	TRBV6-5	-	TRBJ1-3	TGTGCCAGCCGGGGCTCGGGAAACACCATATATTTT	CASRGSGNTIYF
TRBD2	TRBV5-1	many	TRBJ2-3	TGCGCCAGCAGCAAATACCTTAGCGGGGGGGCCGCAGATACGCAGTATTTT	CASSKYLSGGAADTQYF
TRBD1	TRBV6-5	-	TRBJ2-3	TGTGCCAGTTATACAGGGGGGCCCGGAGATACGCAGTATTTT	CASYTGGPGDTQYF
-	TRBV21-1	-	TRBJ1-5	TGTGCCAGCAGGGGCGACAGGGGAGGTCAGCCCCAGCATTTT	CASRGDRGGQPQHF
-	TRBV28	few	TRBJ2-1	TGTGCCAGCAGGCTCCAATCCTACAATGAGCAGTTCTTC	CASRLQSYNEQFF
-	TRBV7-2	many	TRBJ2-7	TGTGCCAGCAGCTATAGGCCCCGGGGTTACGAGCAGTACTTC	CASSYRPRGYEQYF
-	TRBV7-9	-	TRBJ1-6	TGTGCCAGCAGCACCGACCTGCCGTGGTCACCCCTCCACTTT	CASSTDLPWSPLHF
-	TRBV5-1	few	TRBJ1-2	TGCGCCAGCAGCTTCGGGGATTCCTATGGCTACACCTTC	CASSFGDSYGYTF
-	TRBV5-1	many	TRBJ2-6	TGCGCCAGCAGCTTGTGGTCTGGGGCCAACGTCCTGACTTTC	CASSLWSGANVLTF
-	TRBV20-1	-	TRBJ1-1	TGCAGTGCTAGACCACAGAACACTGAAGCTTTCTTT	CSARPQNTEAFF
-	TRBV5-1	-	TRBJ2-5	TGCGCCAGCAGCTTGGCCAGCGTCCGGGAGACCCAGTACTTC	CASSLASVRETQYF
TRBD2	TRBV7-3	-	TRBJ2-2	TGTGCCAGCAGCCCAACTACGGGGGGCACCGGGGAGCTGTTTTTT	CASSPTTGGTGELFF
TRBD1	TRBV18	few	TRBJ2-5	TGTGCCAGCTCACCACCTGGGACAGAAGAGACCCAGTACTTC	CASSPPGTEETQYF
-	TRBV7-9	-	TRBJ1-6	TGTGCCAGCAGCTCGGGACTCCTAGAGGCTTCACCCCTCCACTTT	CASSSGLLEASPLHF
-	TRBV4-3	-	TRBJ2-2	TGCGCCAGCAGCCAAGATCCTCAAGGGGGGCCCGGGGAGCTGTTTTTT	CASSQDPQGGPGELFF
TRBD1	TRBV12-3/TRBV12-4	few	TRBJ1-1	TGTGCCAGCAGGCCGGGACAGGGGAACACTGAAGCTTTCTTT	CASRPGQGNTEAFF
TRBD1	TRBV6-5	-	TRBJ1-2	TGTGCCAGCAGCCAGGGACAGGTTACAGGCTACACCTTC	CASSQGQVTGYTF
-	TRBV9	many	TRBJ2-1	TGTGCCAGCAGCGTACCTGGGTATGAGCAGTTCTTC	CASSVPGYEQFF
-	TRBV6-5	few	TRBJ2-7	TGTGCCAGCAGCGCCCCAGGGAACTACGAGCAGTACTTC	CASSAPGNYEQYF
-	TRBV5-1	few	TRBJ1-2	TGCGCCAGCAGCTTGACAGGGATCTATGGCTACACCTTC	CASSLTGIYGYTF
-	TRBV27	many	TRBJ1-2	TGTGCCAGCAGTGTCTGGCCGATTGATGGCTACACCTTC	CASSVWPIDGYTF
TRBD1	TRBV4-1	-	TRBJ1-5	TGCGCCAGCAGCCAAGGACAGGGAGCTAATCAGCCCCAGCATTTT	CASSQGQGANQPQHF
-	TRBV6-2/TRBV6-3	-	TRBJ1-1	TGTGCCAGCAAGGACCCGTGGGACACTGAAGCTTTCTTT	CASKDPWDTEAFF
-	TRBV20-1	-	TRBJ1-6	TGCAGTGCTAGCCCGGACAGCAATAATTCACCCCTCCACTTT	CSASPDSNNSPLHF
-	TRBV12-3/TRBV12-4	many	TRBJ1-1	TGTGCCAGCAGTCGCCGGGGGCGCGCTGAAGCTTTCTTT	CASSRRGRAEAFF
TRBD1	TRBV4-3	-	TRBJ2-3	TGCGCCAGCAGCCTGATGACAGGGGTTGGAGATACGCAGTATTTT	CASSLMTGVGDTQYF